This TCR beta chain is drawn from a study of CD8 T cells in Susac syndrome. cDNA came from roughly 0.5 to 1 ug RNA primed by random hexamers. The method of amplification for TCR beta CDR3 was immunoSEQ multiplex PCR, covering 54 Vbeta and 13 Jbeta. TCRdb reprocessed the immunoSEQ multiplex PCR reads with MiXCR, giving one entry per CDR3 protein. The table has about 150,000 distinct CDR3 sequences, 85% to 95% seen once; the top ten hold about 0.16%. V gave up 0 bases and J gave up 4 bases, with 6 bases separating them. This CDR3 has 13 residues. Germline CDR1 SGHNT, CDR2 YENEEA. J is TRBJ1-1 and V is TRBV11-3, with D uncertain. The material sequenced was CD4+ T cells from PBMCs. The source of this sequence is a human donor with Susac syndrome. The CDR3 sequence is CASSLDRTTEAFF. Written as DNA, the CDR3 is TGTGCCAGCAGCTTAGATCGGACCACTGAAGCTTTCTTT.